A selection of T cell receptor beta chains follows, all from one sample in a study of early T cells in non-severe SARS-CoV-2 infection. TCRdb re-called the 5' RACE reads through MiXCR, storing one row per CDR3 protein. The data hold approximately 71,000 distinct CDR3 sequences, with 12% observed a single time. The material sequenced was whole blood. Every receptor here comes from an adult who was a healthcare worker with PCR-confirmed SARS-CoV-2 infection or an uninfected control (not recorded which). Each CDR3 is given with its conserved first and last residue. Fields, in order: J gene, V gene, CDR3 protein.

J: TRBJ1-5; V: TRBV20-1; CDR3: CSAREEGPQHF
J: TRBJ2-1; V: TRBV5-1; CDR3: CASSLEAIYNEQFF
J: TRBJ2-1; V: TRBV7-6; CDR3: CASSFRGLVPYNEQFF
J: TRBJ2-7; V: TRBV29-1; CDR3: CSVGGLYEQYF
J: TRBJ1-1; V: TRBV29-1; CDR3: CSALLDPGYTEAFF
J: TRBJ1-2; V: TRBV29-1; CDR3: CSGGSGINGYTF
J: TRBJ2-3; V: TRBV11-2; CDR3: CASSLRQGDTQYF
J: TRBJ1-3; V: TRBV5-6; CDR3: CASTPQYPSSGNTIYF
J: TRBJ1-6; V: TRBV27; CDR3: CASSPYRDNFNSPLHF
J: TRBJ2-3; V: TRBV10-2; CDR3: CASAGLWTSGNTDTQYF
J: TRBJ2-1; V: TRBV3-1; CDR3: CASLGPKGEQFF
J: TRBJ2-7; V: TRBV27; CDR3: CASSRDPGLAHYEQYF
J: TRBJ1-1; V: TRBV15; CDR3: CATSRDRGSGEAFF
J: TRBJ2-3; V: TRBV29-1; CDR3: CSVDAGGPDTQYF
J: TRBJ2-3; V: TRBV4-1; CDR3: CASSQDSRLTDTQYF
J: TRBJ1-2; V: TRBV20-1; CDR3: CSARLGGVPSYGYTF
J: TRBJ2-2; V: TRBV2; CDR3: CASKAGENTGELFF